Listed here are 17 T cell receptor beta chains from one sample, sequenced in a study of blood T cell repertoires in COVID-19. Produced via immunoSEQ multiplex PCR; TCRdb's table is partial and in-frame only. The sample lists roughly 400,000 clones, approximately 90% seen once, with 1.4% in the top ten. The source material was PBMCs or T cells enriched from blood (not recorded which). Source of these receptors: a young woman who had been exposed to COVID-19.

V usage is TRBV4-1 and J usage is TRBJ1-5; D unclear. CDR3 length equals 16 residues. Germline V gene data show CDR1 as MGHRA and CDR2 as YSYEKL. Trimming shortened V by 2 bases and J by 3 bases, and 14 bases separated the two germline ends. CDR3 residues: CASSQYVGLLNQPQHF. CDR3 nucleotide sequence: TGCGCCAGCAGCCAATATGTGGGCCTCCTCAATCAGCCCCAGCATTTT.

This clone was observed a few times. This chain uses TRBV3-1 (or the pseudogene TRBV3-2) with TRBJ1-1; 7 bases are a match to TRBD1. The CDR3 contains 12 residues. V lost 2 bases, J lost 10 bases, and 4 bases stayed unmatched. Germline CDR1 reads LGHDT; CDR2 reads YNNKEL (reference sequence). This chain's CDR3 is CASSQQGVVAFF. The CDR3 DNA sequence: TGTGCCAGCAGCCAACAGGGGGTCGTAGCTTTCTTT.

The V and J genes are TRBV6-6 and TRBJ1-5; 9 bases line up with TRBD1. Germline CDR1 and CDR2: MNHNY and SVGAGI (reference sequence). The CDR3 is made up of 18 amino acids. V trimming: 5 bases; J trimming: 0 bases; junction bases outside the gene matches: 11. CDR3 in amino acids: CASSQSPGQGPSNQPQHF. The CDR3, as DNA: TGTGCCAGCAGTCAATCGCCGGGACAGGGCCCTAGCAATCAGCCCCAGCATTTT.

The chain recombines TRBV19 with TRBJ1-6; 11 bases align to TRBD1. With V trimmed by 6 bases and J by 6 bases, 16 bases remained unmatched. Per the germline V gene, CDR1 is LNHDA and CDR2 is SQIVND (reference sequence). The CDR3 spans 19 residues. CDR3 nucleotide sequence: TGTGCCAGTAGGCCAAAACTTGGACAGGGGGCTTACAGTAATTCACCCCTCCACTTT. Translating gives CASRPKLGQGAYSNSPLHF.

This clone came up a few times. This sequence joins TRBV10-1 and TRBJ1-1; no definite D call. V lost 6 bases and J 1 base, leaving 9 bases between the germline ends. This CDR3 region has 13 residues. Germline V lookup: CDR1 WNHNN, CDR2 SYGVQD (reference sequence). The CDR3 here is CASRLSKNTEAFF. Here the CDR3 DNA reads TGCGCCAGCAGGCTATCAAAGAACACTGAAGCTTTCTTT.

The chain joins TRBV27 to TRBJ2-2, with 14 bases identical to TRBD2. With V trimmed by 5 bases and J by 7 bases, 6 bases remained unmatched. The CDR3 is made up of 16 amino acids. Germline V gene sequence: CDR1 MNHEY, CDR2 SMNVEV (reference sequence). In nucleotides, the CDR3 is TGTGCCAGCAGTCTGACTAGCGGGGGGGCTGTCGGGGAGCTGTTTTTT. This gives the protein CASSLTSGGAVGELFF.

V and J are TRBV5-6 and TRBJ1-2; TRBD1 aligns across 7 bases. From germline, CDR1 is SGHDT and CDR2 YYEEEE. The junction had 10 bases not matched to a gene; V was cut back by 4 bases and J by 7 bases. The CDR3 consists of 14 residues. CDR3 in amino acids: CASSDGQEETGYTF. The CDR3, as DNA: TGTGCCAGCAGCGATGGACAGGAAGAAACTGGCTACACCTTC.

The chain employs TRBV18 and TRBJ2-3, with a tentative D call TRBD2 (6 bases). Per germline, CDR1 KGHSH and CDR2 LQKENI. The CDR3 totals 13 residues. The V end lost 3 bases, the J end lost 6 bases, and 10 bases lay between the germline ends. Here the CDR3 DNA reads TGTGCCAGCTCACCGCCTCGGGAGGATACGCAGTATTTT. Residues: CASSPPREDTQYF. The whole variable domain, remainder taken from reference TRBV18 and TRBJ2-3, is NAGVMQNPRHLVRRRGQEARLRCSPMKGHSHVYWYRQLPEEGLKFMVYLQKENIIDESGMPKERFSAEFPKEGPSILRIQQVVRGDSAAYFCASSPPREDTQYFGPGTRLTVL.

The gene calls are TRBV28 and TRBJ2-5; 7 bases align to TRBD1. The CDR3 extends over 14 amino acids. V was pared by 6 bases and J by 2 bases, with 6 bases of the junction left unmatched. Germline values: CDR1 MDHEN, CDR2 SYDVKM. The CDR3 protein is CASRTTGQQETQYF. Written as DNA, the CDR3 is TGTGCCAGCAGGACCACGGGACAGCAAGAGACCCAGTACTTC.

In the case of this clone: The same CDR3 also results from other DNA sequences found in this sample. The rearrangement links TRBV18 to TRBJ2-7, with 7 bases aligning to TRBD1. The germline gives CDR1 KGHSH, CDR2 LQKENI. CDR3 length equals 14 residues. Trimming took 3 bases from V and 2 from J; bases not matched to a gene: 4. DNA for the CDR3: TGTGCCAGCTCACCGGGGCAGGGGGCCTACGAGCAGTACTTC. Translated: CASSPGQGAYEQYF.

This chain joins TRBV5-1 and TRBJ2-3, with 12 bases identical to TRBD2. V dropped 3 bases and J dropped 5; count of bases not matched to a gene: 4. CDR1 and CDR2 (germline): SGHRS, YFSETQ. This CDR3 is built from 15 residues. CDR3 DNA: TGCGCCAGCAGCTCCCAGACTAGCGGGAGAGATACGCAGTATTTT. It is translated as CASSSQTSGRDTQYF.

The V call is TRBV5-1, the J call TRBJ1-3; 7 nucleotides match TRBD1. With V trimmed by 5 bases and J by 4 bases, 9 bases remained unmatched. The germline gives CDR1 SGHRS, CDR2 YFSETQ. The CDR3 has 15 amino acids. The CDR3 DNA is TGCGCCAGCAGTCGGGACAGTTGGTCAGGAAACACCATATATTTT. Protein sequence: CASSRDSWSGNTIYF.

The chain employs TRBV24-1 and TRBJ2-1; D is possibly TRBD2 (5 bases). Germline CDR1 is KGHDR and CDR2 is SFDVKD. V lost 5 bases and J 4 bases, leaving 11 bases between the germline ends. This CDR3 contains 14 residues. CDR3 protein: CATSGSGNYNEQFF. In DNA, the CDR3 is TGTGCCACCAGTGGGTCGGGAAATTACAATGAGCAGTTCTTC.

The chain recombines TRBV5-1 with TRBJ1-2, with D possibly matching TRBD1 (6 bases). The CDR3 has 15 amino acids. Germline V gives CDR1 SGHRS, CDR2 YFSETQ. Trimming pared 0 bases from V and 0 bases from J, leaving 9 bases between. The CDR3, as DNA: TGCGCCAGCAGCTTGGCAGGGGCTGCTAACTATGGCTACACCTTC. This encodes CASSLAGAANYGYTF.

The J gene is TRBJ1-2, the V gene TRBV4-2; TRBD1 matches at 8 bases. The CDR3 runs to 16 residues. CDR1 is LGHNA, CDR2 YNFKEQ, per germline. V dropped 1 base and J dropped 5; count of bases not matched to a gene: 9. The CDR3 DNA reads TGTGCCAGCAGCCAAGTAGGGACAGGACGAGAGTATGGCTACACCTTC. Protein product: CASSQVGTGREYGYTF.

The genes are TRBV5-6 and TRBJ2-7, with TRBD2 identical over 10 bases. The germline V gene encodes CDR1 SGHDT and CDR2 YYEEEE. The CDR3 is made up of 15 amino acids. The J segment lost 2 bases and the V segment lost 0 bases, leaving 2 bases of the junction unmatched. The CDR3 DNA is TGTGCCAGCAGCTTGGGAGCGGGAGGGACCTACGAGCAGTACTTC. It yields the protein CASSLGAGGTYEQYF. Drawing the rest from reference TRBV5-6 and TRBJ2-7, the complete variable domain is DAGVTQSPTHLIKTRGQQVTLRCSPKSGHDTVSWYQQALGQGPQFIFQYYEEEERQRGNFPDRFSGHQFPNYSSELNVNALLLGDSALYLCASSLGAGGTYEQYFGPGTRLTVT.

The CDR3 DNA is TGCGCCAGCAGCCAACTTGCTACAACAGGGGGCTATTCACCCCTCCACTTT. Protein product: CASSQLATTGGYSPLHF. This chain joins TRBV4-1 and TRBJ1-6; TRBD1 aligns across 9 bases. The V gene's germline CDR1 is MGHRA and CDR2 YSYEKL. V gave up 2 bases and J gave up 8 bases; unmatched junction bases: 10. CDR3 length: 17 residues.